Here is one TCR beta chain with its context. Clones were sequenced by immunoSEQ multiplex PCR, and TCRdb holds only the in-frame ones, with some missing. The repertoire consists of fewer than 90,000 clones, with 60% to 85% occurring once and the leading ten covering roughly 50%. The data originate from a study of blood T cell repertoires in COVID-19. The V gene's germline CDR1 is SEHNR and CDR2 FQNEAQ (reference sequence). The CDR3 sequence is 15 residues long. V gave up 1 base and J gave up 5 bases, with 12 bases separating them. The receptor was derived from a human donor in a cohort sampled during active COVID-19. The sample consisted of peripheral blood. The chain recombines TRBV7-9 with TRBJ1-5, with D possibly being TRBD1 (5 bases). The CDR3: CASSLGSGGDQPQHF. The CDR3 region has the DNA TGTGCCAGCAGCTTAGGTTCCGGGGGGGATCAGCCCCAGCATTTT.